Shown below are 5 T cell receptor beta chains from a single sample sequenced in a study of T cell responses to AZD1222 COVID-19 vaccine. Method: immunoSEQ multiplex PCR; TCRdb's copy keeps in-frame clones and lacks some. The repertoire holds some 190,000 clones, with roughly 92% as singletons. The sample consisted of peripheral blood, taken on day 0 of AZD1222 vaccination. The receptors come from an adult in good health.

This CDR3 is CASSFGGGPLGYGYTF. In nucleotides, the CDR3 is TGTGCCAGCAGCTTTGGTGGAGGCCCTCTGGGCTATGGCTACACCTTC. This chain uses TRBV7-2 with TRBJ1-2; D unresolved. The CDR3 loop spans 16 amino acids. Trimming removed 3 bases from V and 4 bases from J, with 18 bases in between. Germline V gene data show CDR1 as SGHTA and CDR2 as FQGNSA.

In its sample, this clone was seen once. The CDR3 coding sequence is TGTGCCAGCAGTTCGGCGGACGGGAGGAACACTGAAGCTTTCTTT. It is translated as CASSSADGRNTEAFF. J is TRBJ1-1 and V is TRBV6-5; D call uncertain. The V gene lost 4 bases and the J gene lost 1 base, with 13 bases spanning the gap. Germline CDR1 is MNHEY and CDR2 is SVGAGI. The CDR3 is 15 amino acids.

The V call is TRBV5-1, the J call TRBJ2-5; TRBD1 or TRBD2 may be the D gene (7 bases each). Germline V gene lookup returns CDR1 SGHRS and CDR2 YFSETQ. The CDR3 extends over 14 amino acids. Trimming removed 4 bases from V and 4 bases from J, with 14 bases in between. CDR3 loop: CASSVTGEGETQYF. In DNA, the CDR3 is TGCGCCAGCAGCGTTACAGGGGAGGGAGAGACCCAGTACTTC.

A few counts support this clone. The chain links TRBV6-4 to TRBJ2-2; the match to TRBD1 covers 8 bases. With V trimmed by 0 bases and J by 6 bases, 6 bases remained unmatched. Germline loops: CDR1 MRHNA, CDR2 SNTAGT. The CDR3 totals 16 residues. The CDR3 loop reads CASSDSPGQGAGELFF. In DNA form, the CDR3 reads TGTGCCAGCAGTGACTCCCCCGGACAGGGCGCCGGGGAGCTGTTTTTT.

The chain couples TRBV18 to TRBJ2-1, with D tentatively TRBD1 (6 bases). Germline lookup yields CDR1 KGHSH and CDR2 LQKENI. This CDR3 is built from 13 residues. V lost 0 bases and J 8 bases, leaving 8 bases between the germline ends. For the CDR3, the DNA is TGTGCCAGCTCACCACCGACAGGCTATGAGCAGTTCTTC. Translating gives CASSPPTGYEQFF.